The clone carrying this T cell receptor beta chain was seen at least ten times. Its antigen is still unknown. This sample was included in a study of metastatic and nonmetastatic thyroid tumors. For the study at large: Malignant thyroid and benign thyroid patients provided blood and tumor or nodule tissue whose repertoires were compared.

No treatment of any kind had been given to any patient before thyroid surgery. TCRdb re-analyzed the PCR reads using MiXCR. The sample records some 11,000 clones, 20% to 25% being singletons. Germline trimming cut 4 bases from V and 1 base from J; bases unmatched to any gene: 6. The CDR3 runs 15 residues. CDR1 and CDR2 (germline): DFQATT, SNEGSKA (reference sequence). Study findings and constraints: Compared with benign nodules, malignant thyroid tumors were reported to have significantly higher TCR beta diversity in both blood and tumor.

Sample: adjacent normal tissue. This clonotype was obtained from a female donor with papillary thyroid cancer or a benign thyroid nodule (not recorded which). Some clones in this sample may be carry-over from other donors' samples. V and J are TRBV20-1 and TRBJ1-5; 8 nucleotides match TRBD1. DNA of the CDR3: TGCAGTGCTACTAAAAGACAGGGGAGCAATCAGCCCCAGCATTTT. It is translated as CSATKRQGSNQPQHF.